The 10 T cell receptor beta chains below were found in one sample sequenced in a study of PD-1 blockade in classical Hodgkin lymphoma. Relapses following autologous stem cell transplantation were seen in all patients, with brentuximab vedotin exposure varying. Generated by immunoSEQ multiplex PCR, the TCRdb table keeps only in-frame clones and is missing some. The table lists about 94,000 clones, 89% of them singletons, with approximately 11% in the top ten. The material was peripheral blood mononuclear cells (PBMCs), obtained before the second cycle of nivolumab. The receptors here all came from a human donor with classical Hodgkin lymphoma.

V is TRBV4-1 and J is TRBJ2-7; 9 bases map to TRBD2. CDR1 MGHRA and CDR2 YSYEKL come from the germline V gene. This CDR3 has 14 residues. J was trimmed by 2 bases and V by 4 bases; bases with no gene match: 3. The CDR3 coding sequence is TGCGCCAGCAGCCCGGAGCGGGGGGCCTACGAGCAGTACTTC. Its protein is CASSPERGAYEQYF.

The rearrangement links TRBV5-1 to TRBJ2-7; tentatively, D is TRBD1 (6 bases). V was clipped by 1 base and J by 7 bases, with 12 bases between them. CDR1 and CDR2 (germline): SGHRS, YFSETQ. This CDR3 spans 13 amino acids. The CDR3 DNA reads TGCGCCAGCAGCTTGTCAGGGGCTGGAGAGCAGTACTTC. Protein sequence: CASSLSGAGEQYF.

This rearrangement joins TRBV2 to TRBJ2-3, with D tentatively TRBD2 (5 bases). Trimming cost V 11 bases and J 1 base, with 13 bases left between them. CDR1 and CDR2 from the germline V gene are SNHLY and FYNNEI. The CDR3 covers 13 residues. The CDR3: CALSGLGTDTQYF. CDR3 DNA sequence: TGTGCCCTCAGCGGTCTAGGCACAGATACGCAGTATTTT. The complete variable domain, with remaining parts taken from reference TRBV2 and TRBJ2-3, reads EPEVTQTPSHQVTQMGQEVILRCVPISNHLYFYWYRQILGQKVEFLVSFYNNEISEKSEIFDDQFSVERPDGSNFTLKIRSTKLEDSAMYFCALSGLGTDTQYFGPGTRLTVL.

The V and J genes are TRBV19 and TRBJ1-3; D uncertain. The CDR3 covers 15 residues. Trimming stripped 3 bases from V and 3 bases from J, with 12 bases between. The germline gives CDR1 LNHDA, CDR2 SQIVND (reference sequence). The CDR3 reads CASSIRRIDGNTIYF. The CDR3 region has the DNA TGTGCCAGTAGTATCAGGCGGATAGATGGAAACACCATATATTTT.

The chain employs TRBV7-8 and TRBJ2-7; D possibly corresponds to TRBD1 (6 bases). This CDR3 contains 17 residues. V was pared by 2 bases and J by 2 bases, with 19 bases between. The germline CDR1 and CDR2 sequences are SGHVS and FQNEAQ. As DNA, the CDR3 is TGTGCCAGCAGCTTAACGAACTCCGCAGGGGCGCCCTACGAGCAGTACTTC. Amino acids: CASSLTNSAGAPYEQYF. Together with reference TRBV7-8 and TRBJ2-7, the CDR3 gives the full variable domain: GAGVSQSPRYKVAKRGQDVALRCDPISGHVSLFWYQQALGQGPEFLTYFQNEAQLDKSGLPSDRFFAERPEGSVSTLKIQRTQQEDSAVYLCASSLTNSAGAPYEQYFGPGTRLTVT.

The V call is TRBV19, the J call TRBJ2-2; unclear D gene. Trimming removed 7 bases at V and 8 bases at J, with 8 bases between. Germline lookup yields CDR1 LNHDA and CDR2 SQIVND (reference sequence). CDR3 length: 11 amino acids. In nucleotides, the CDR3 is TGTGCCAGTACAACAGTTGGGGAGCTGTTTTTT. This codes for CASTTVGELFF.

Of note for this clone: Germline is not matched at one junction end, which may reflect a read error. The chain uses TRBV7-7 and TRBJ2-5; D may be TRBD1 (7 bases). The germline CDR1 and CDR2 sequences are SSHAT and FNYEAQ (reference sequence). This CDR3 spans 15 amino acids. CDR3 nucleotide sequence: TGTGCTAGCAGCCCTATGGAGGGGGCGCGGGAGACCCAGTACTTC. Protein sequence: CASSPMEGARETQYF.

The chain has TRBV12-5 and TRBJ2-1; 9 bases line up with TRBD2. V trimming: 1 base; J trimming: 15 bases; junction bases outside the gene matches: 4. Per germline, CDR1 LGHNT and CDR2 FRNRAP. The CDR3 length is 12 residues. The CDR3 DNA reads as TGTGCTAGTGGTTTGGGCGGGGGGGCCGCGTTCTTC. Its protein product is CASGLGGGAAFF.

The chain employs TRBV27 and TRBJ2-4; 9 bases are shared with TRBD1. The length of the CDR3 is 15 residues. Germline V CDR1 and CDR2: MNHEY, SMNVEV (reference sequence). Losses at the gene ends were 5 bases for V and 4 bases for J; bases not matched to a gene: 6. CDR3 region: CASSIVGTGKNIQYF. The CDR3 DNA is TGTGCCAGCAGTATCGTCGGGACAGGGAAAAACATTCAGTACTTC.

V gene TRBV27 combines with J gene TRBJ2-3; D not certain. The length of the CDR3 is 13 residues. V shed 2 bases and J shed 10 bases, with 13 bases lying between them. Germline V gives CDR1 MNHEY, CDR2 SMNVEV (reference sequence). CDR3 sequence: CASSLLIGGPQYF. The CDR3 nucleotides read TGTGCCAGCAGTTTACTTATTGGCGGTCCGCAGTATTTT.